One and the same sample provided the 5 T cell receptor beta chains below, sequenced in a study of OX40 agonist ivuxolimab in advanced cancers. The method was immunoSEQ multiplex PCR; TCRdb's version includes in-frame clones alone and lacks a portion of them. The sample yields 70,000 to 100,000 clones, approximately 80% seen once. The specimen was CD4+ or CD8+ T cells sorted from blood, collected in a trial of the OX40 agonist ivuxolimab. These receptors came from an adult with an advanced solid tumor such as melanoma, head and neck, liver or kidney cancer.

The V and J genes are TRBV9 and TRBJ1-1; 9 nucleotides line up with TRBD1. The germline CDR1 and CDR2 sequences are SGDLS and YYNGEE. The CDR3 extends over 14 amino acids. The trim removed 3 bases at V and 6 bases at J, leaving 6 bases unmatched. CDR3 sequence (DNA): TGTGCCAGCAGCGGCGGACAGGGGAGGGCTGAAGCTTTCTTT. Translation: CASSGGQGRAEAFF.

The rearrangement links TRBV11-3 to TRBJ2-2; D gene ambiguous. V lost 8 bases, J lost 4 bases, and 11 bases lay in between. The CDR3 covers 13 residues. Germline V gives CDR1 SGHNT, CDR2 YENEEA. CDR3: CASAKVGTGELFF. CDR3 nucleotides: TGTGCCAGCGCAAAGGTCGGCACCGGGGAGCTGTTTTTT.

The chain carries TRBV5-1 and TRBJ2-5, with 10 bases that match TRBD2. The CDR3 spans 18 residues. V shed 1 base, J shed 1 base, and the junction held 10 bases outside the gene matches. In germline, CDR1 is SGHRS, CDR2 YFSETQ. CDR3 sequence (DNA): TGCGCCAGCAGCTTGCCTAGCGGGGGCCCTGACCCCCAAGAGACCCAGTACTTC. The encoded protein is CASSLPSGGPDPQETQYF.

This rearrangement joins TRBV5-4 to TRBJ2-2, with 8 nucleotides matching TRBD1. The ends lost 4 bases at V and 2 bases at J; junction bases unmatched: 4. Per germline, CDR1 SGHNT and CDR2 YYREEE (reference sequence). The CDR3 is made up of 15 amino acids. CDR3 nucleotide sequence: TGTGCCAGCAGCCAGGGGGCGCGAAACACCGGGGAGCTGTTTTTT. Amino acid sequence: CASSQGARNTGELFF. The full variable domain, its missing parts supplied by reference TRBV5-4 and TRBJ2-2, is ETGVTQSPTHLIKTRGQQVTLRCSSQSGHNTVSWYQQALGQGPQFIFQYYREEENGRGNFPPRFSGLQFPNYSSELNVNALELDDSALYLCASSQGARNTGELFFGEGSRLTVL.

The chain links TRBV29-1 to TRBJ1-2; weak D call: TRBD1 (6 bases). This CDR3 region has 14 residues. Per the germline V gene, CDR1 is SQVTM and CDR2 is ANQGSEA. Trimming left V 1 base short and J 6 bases short, with 15 bases between. This CDR3 is CSVEGRGIADGYTF. The CDR3 DNA reads TGCAGCGTTGAAGGTAGGGGGATTGCTGATGGCTACACCTTC.